This TCR beta chain was documented in a study of spatial heterogeneity in lung cancer. Study in general: Detected beta-chain sequences consistently exceeded alpha-chain sequences. Study-level points and caveats: Counts of expanded intratumoral alpha and beta TCRs tracked tumor mutation counts.

This clonotype is judged medium-sized. Its cognate antigen is unknown. Because this beta chain is a stray read in a library intended to capture alpha chains, its abundance should not be given much weight. V gave up 5 bases and J gave up 4 bases; unmatched junction bases: 5. CDR1 and CDR2 (germline): MNHEY, SMNVEV (reference sequence). This CDR3 has 15 residues. Described time point: sample taken at primary tumor resection. In TCRdb, the 5' RACE reads were re-called with MiXCR into one record per CDR3 protein. This table holds 3,000 to 4,000 distinct CDR3 sequences, over 4.5% found once. The TCR originated in a female donor with early-stage non-small cell lung cancer. Source: lung tumor tissue, taken at surgery. This rearrangement joins TRBV27 to TRBJ2-2; 9 bases line up with TRBD2. The CDR3 coding sequence is TGTGCCAGCAGTCTCAGTAGCGGGAGCACCGGGGAGCTGTTTTTT. The encoded protein is CASSLSSGSTGELFF.